The entry below gives a single T cell receptor (beta chain) sequence along with its context. These data belong to a study of human T cells and chemical hapten exposure. Whole-study context: In the roughly 25-week study, patients were dosed weekly with diphenylcyclopropenone on the scalp throughout. After 6 days, upper back 0.01% DPC patch tests were scored. The patients, most of them female, presented with alopecia areata, totalis or universalis.

Time point described: patch test 3, about 24 weeks after DPC sensitization. Treatment given: therapeutic diphenylcyclopropenone sensitization with weekly scalp DPC. MiXCR, applied by TCRdb to the RACE reads, yields one record per CDR3 protein. This sample has 70,000 or so distinct CDR3 sequences; 11% occur once, and the top ten carry 1.4%. The source of this sequence is a woman in her fifties or sixties with alopecia areata. Some clones in this sample may be carry-over from other donors' samples. The sequences come from whole blood, collected in connection with sensitization to the hapten diphenylcyclopropenone (DPC).

This CDR3 reads CSVGLSGLETQYF. CDR3 sequence (DNA): TGCAGCGTTGGGTTATCAGGGTTGGAGACCCAGTACTTC. This chain uses TRBV29-1 with TRBJ2-5, with D perhaps TRBD1 (5 bases). The CDR3 extends over 13 amino acids. Germline CDR1 is SQVTM and CDR2 is ANQGSEA. The V gene lost 4 bases and the J gene lost 5 bases, with 14 bases spanning the gap. Looking up the rest from reference TRBV29-1 and TRBJ2-5 gives the full variable domain: SAVISQKPSRDICQRGTSLTIQCQVDSQVTMMFWYRQQPGQSLTLIATANQGSEATYESGFVIDKFPISRPNLTFSTLTVSNMSPEDSSIYLCSVGLSGLETQYFGPGTRLLVL.